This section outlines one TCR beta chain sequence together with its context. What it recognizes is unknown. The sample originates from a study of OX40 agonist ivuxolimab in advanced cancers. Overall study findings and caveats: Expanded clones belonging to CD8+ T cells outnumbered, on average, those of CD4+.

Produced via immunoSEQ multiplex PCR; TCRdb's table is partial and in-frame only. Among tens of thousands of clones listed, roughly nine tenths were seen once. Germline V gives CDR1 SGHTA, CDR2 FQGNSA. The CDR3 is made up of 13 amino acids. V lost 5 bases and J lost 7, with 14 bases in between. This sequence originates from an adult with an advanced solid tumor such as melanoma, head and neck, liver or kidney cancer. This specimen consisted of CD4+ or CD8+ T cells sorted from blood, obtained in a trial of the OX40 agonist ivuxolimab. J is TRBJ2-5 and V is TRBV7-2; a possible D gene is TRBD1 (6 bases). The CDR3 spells CASSPRGRGTQYF. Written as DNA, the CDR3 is TGTGCCAGCAGCCCCAGGGGCCGTGGGACCCAGTACTTC.